The subject of this entry is one T cell receptor beta chain. Its target is unknown. This record comes from a study of T cell responses to AZD1222 COVID-19 vaccine. Study results and limitations: Nearly half of unique spike-specific TCRs reportedly avoided B.1.351 and B.1.1.7 mutated regions.

CDR1 and CDR2 from the germline V gene are KGHDR and SFDVKD. CDR3 length equals 15 residues. The junction had 9 bases not matched to a gene; V was cut back by 5 bases and J by 5 bases. Using immunoSEQ multiplex PCR, the repertoire was profiled, and TCRdb retains in-frame clones only, with some absent. The profile shows around 260,000 clones, just over 90% of them singletons. The sample consisted of peripheral blood, taken on day 0 of AZD1222 vaccination. This TCR came from an adult in good health. The chain employs TRBV24-1 and TRBJ2-3; 7 nucleotides agree with TRBD2. The CDR3 is CATSATRLAVDTQYF. CDR3 nucleotides: TGTGCCACCAGTGCAACGCGACTAGCTGTAGATACGCAGTATTTT.